The T cell receptor (beta chain) described here comes from a study of breast tumors, draining lymph nodes, adjacent tissues. Axillary draining lymph nodes of breast cancer patients supplied the node samples. Germline V gene sequence: CDR1 DFQATT, CDR2 SNEGSKA (reference sequence). Trimming left V 5 bases short and J 2 bases short, with 11 bases between. The CDR3 is 13 residues long. This clonotype was detected many times. A single record per CDR3 protein comes from TCRdb applying MiXCR to the multiplex PCR reads. The table records 190,000 or so distinct CDR3 sequences, 30% to 40% of them present only once.

The TCR originated in a female donor with breast cancer. Some clones in this sample may be carry-over from other donors' samples. Sequenced: axillary lymph node tissue. The chain recombines TRBV20-1 with TRBJ2-3; no clear D gene. CDR3 nucleotides: TGCAGTGCTGCCCAAACAATCACAGATACGCAGTATTTT. This sequence encodes CSAAQTITDTQYF.